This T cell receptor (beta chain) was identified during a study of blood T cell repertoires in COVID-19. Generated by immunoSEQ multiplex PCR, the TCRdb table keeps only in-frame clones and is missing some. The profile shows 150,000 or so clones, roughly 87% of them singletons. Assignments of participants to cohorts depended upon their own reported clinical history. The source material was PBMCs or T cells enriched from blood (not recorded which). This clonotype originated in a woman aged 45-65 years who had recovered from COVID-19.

The CDR3 bases are TGTGCCAGCAGGGGACAGGGGGACGGCGAGCAGTACTTC. Translation gives CASRGQGDGEQYF. The V gene is TRBV25-1, the J gene TRBJ2-7; 11 nucleotides align to TRBD1. This CDR3 contains 13 residues. Germline V gives CDR1 MGHDK, CDR2 SYGVNS. V lost 6 bases to trimming and J lost 6 bases; unmatched junction nucleotides: 4.